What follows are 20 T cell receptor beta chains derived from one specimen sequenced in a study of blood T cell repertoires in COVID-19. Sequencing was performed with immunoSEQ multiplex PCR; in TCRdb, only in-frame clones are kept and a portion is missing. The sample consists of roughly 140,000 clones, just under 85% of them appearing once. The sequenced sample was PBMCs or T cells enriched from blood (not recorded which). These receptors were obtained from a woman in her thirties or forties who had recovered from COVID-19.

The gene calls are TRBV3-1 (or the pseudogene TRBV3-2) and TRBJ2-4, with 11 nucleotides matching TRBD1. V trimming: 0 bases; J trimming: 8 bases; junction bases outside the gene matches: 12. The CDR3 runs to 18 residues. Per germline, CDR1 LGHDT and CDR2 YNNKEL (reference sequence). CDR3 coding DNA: TGTGCCAGCAGCCAAGAATGGACAGGGGGCGTTTATGTGGACATTCAGTACTTC. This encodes CASSQEWTGGVYVDIQYF.

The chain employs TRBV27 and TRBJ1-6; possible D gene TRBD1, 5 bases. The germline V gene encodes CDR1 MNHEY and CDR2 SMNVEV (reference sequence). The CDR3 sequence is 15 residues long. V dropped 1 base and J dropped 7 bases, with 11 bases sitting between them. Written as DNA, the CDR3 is TGTGCCAGCAGTTTATTGGCAGGGCAGAATTCACCCCTCCACTTT. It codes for CASSLLAGQNSPLHF.

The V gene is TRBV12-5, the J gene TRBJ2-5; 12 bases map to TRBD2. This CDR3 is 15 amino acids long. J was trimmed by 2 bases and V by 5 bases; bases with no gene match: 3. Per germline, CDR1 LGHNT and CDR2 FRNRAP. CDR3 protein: CASGPGLAGQETQYF. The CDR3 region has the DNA TGTGCTAGTGGTCCTGGACTAGCGGGACAAGAGACCCAGTACTTC.

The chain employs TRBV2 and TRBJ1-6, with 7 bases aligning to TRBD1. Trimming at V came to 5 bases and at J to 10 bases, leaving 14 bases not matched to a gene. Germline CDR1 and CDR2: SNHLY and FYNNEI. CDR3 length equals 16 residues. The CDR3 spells CASSPFLSGGDSPLHF. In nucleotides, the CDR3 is TGTGCCAGCAGTCCATTTCTTTCAGGGGGTGACTCACCCCTCCACTTT.

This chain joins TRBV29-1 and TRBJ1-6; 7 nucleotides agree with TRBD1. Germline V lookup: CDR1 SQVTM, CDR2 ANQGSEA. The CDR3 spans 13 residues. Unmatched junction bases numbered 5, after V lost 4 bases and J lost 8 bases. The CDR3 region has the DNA TGCAGCGTTGGGAACAGGGGCGATTCACCCCTCCACTTT. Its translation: CSVGNRGDSPLHF.

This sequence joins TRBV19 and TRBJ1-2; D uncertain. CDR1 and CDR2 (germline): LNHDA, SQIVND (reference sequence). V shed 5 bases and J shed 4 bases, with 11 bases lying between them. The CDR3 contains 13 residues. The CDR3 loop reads CASSAGLLYGYTF. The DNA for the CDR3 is TGTGCCAGTAGTGCCGGACTGCTCTATGGCTACACCTTC.

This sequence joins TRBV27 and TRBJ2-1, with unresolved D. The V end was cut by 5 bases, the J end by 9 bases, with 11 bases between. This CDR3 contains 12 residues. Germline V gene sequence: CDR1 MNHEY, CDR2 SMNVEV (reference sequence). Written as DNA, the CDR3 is TGTGCCAGCAGTACCGCGGCCGGTGAGCAGTTCTTC. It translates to CASSTAAGEQFF.

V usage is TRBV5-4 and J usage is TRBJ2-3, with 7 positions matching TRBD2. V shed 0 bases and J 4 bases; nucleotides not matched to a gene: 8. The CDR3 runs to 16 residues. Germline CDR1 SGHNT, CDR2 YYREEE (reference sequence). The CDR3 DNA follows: TGTGCCAGCAGCTTGGTGGGGCGGGGGTATGCAGATACGCAGTATTTT. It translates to CASSLVGRGYADTQYF.

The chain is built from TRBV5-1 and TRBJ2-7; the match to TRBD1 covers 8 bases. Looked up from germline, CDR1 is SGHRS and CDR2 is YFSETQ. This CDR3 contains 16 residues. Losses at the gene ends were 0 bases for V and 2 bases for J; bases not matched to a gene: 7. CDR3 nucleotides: TGCGCCAGCAGCTTGGAAGGTGGGACAGGCACCTACGAGCAGTACTTC. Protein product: CASSLEGGTGTYEQYF.

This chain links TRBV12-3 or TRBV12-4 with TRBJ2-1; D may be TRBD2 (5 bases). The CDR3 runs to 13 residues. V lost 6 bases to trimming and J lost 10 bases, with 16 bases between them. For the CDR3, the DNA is TGTGCCAGCAGCCCCGGACCCGGCGGGGAGCAGTTCTTC. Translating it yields CASSPGPGGEQFF.

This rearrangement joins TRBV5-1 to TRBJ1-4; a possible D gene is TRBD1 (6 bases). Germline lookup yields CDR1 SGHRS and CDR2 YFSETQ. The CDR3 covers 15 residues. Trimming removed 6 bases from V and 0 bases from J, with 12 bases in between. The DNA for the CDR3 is TGCGCCAGCAAACAGGGCTCTGCAACTAATGAAAAACTGTTTTTT. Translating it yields CASKQGSATNEKLFF.

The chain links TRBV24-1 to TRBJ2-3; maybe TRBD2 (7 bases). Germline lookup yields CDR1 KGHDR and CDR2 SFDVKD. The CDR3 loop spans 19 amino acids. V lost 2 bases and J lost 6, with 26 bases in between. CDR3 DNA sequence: TGTGCCACCAGTGATTCCGGGGGTAGCCGCGGGGGACATCGGGATACGCAGTATTTT. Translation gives CATSDSGGSRGGHRDTQYF.

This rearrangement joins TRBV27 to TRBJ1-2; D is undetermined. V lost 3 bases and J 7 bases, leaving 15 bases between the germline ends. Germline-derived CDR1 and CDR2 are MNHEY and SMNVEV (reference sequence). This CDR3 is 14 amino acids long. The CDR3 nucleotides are TGTGCCAGCAGTTTCGGTGAATTCTCGGGTGGCTACACCTTC. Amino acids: CASSFGEFSGGYTF.

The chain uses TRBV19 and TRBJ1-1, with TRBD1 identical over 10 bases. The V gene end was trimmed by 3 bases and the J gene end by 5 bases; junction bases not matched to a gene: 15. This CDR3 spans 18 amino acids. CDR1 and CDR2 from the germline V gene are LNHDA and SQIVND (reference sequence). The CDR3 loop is CASSINGQGENWFTEAFF. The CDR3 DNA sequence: TGTGCCAGTAGTATTAATGGACAGGGGGAGAATTGGTTTACTGAAGCTTTCTTT.

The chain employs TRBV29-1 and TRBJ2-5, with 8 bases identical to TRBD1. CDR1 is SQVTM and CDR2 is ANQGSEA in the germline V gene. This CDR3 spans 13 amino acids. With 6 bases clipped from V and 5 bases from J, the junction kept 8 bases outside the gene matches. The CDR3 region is CSVDWTGKETQYF. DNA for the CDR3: TGCAGCGTCGATTGGACAGGGAAGGAGACCCAGTACTTC.

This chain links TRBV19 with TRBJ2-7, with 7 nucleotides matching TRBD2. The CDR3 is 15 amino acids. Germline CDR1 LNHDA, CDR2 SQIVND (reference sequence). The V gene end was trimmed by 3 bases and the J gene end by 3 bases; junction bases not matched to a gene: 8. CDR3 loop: CASSMSGTNYYEQYF. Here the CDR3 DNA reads TGTGCCAGTAGTATGTCCGGGACTAACTACTACGAGCAGTACTTC.

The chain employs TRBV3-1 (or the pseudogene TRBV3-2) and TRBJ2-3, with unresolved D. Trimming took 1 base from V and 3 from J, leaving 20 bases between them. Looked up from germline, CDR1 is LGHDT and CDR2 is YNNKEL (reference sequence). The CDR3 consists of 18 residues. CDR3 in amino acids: CASSQVWRSPWKTDTQYF. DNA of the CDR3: TGTGCCAGCAGCCAAGTATGGCGGTCCCCTTGGAAGACAGATACGCAGTATTTT.

CDR3 loop: CASSLIPRSQGTGELFF. The CDR3 region has the DNA TGTGCCAGCAGCTTAATCCCGCGGAGTCAGGGCACCGGGGAGCTGTTTTTT. V is TRBV7-8 and J is TRBJ2-2; D might be TRBD1 (5 bases). CDR3 length: 17 amino acids. Trimming took 2 bases from V and 4 from J, leaving 17 bases between them. CDR1 and CDR2 from the germline V gene are SGHVS and FQNEAQ. The full variable domain, rest sourced from reference TRBV7-8 and TRBJ2-2, is GAGVSQSPRYKVAKRGQDVALRCDPISGHVSLFWYQQALGQGPEFLTYFQNEAQLDKSGLPSDRFFAERPEGSVSTLKIQRTQQEDSAVYLCASSLIPRSQGTGELFFGEGSRLTVL.

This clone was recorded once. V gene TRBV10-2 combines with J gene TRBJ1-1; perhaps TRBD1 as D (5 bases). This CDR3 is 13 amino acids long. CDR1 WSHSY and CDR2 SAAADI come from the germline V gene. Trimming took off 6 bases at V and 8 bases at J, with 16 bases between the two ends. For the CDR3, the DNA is TGCGCCAGCAGACCTGGGACGGGAGACGAAGCTTTCTTT. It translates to CASRPGTGDEAFF.

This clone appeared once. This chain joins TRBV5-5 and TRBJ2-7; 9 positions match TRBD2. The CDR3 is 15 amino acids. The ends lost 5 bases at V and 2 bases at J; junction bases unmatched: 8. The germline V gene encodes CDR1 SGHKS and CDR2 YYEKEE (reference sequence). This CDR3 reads CASSPSGTVTYEQYF. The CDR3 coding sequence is TGTGCCAGCAGTCCTAGCGGGACTGTAACCTACGAGCAGTACTTC.